The 21 T cell receptor beta chains below come from one sample, sequenced in a study of patients and donors after allogeneic stem cell transplantation. Each CDR3 protein is one row after TCRdb ran MiXCR on the RT-PCR reads. The sample holds about 96,000 distinct CDR3 sequences, about 48% seen once. Sequenced input: blood, either unsorted or a sorted T cell fraction (not recorded which). All receptors come from a human donor who was either an allogeneic HSCT recipient or a stem cell or donor lymphocyte infusion donor (not recorded which). It is not recorded whose cells these are; they may come from a transplant donor.

The chain is built from TRBV15 and TRBJ1-5, with D unclear. This CDR3 has 13 amino acids. Per germline, CDR1 LNHNV and CDR2 YYDKDF (reference sequence). Trimming pared 3 bases from V and 4 bases from J, leaving 7 bases between. DNA for the CDR3: TGTGCCACCAGCAGTGCGGCAAATCAGCCCCAGCATTTT. Amino acids: CATSSAANQPQHF.

The sample holds many counts of this clonotype. The rearrangement uses TRBV29-1 and TRBJ1-1; no definite D call. V lost 1 base, J lost 0 bases, and 9 bases lay in between. The CDR3 has 14 residues. The germline V gene has CDR1 SQVTM and CDR2 ANQGSEA. The CDR3 sequence is CSVEVFFLNTEAFF. The CDR3 DNA sequence: TGCAGCGTTGAAGTATTTTTCTTGAACACTGAAGCTTTCTTT.

The rearrangement links TRBV6-2 or TRBV6-3 to TRBJ1-4, with D uncertain. Germline V lookup: CDR1 MNHEY, CDR2 SVGEGT. V lost 7 bases and J 8 bases, leaving 20 bases between the germline ends. This CDR3 is 15 amino acids long. This chain's CDR3 is CASNPGLYGGEKLFF. The CDR3 DNA is TGTGCCAGCAATCCCGGTCTCTACGGAGGAGAAAAACTGTTTTTT.

The chain is built from TRBV5-1 and TRBJ2-7; possibly TRBD2 for D (5 bases). Germline V CDR1 and CDR2: SGHRS, YFSETQ. The CDR3 is 14 residues long. V shed 2 bases and J shed 2 bases, with 11 bases lying between them. The CDR3 sequence is CASSFRDRAYEQYF. CDR3 nucleotides: TGCGCCAGCAGCTTCCGGGATAGGGCCTACGAGCAGTACTTC.

This chain joins TRBV10-3 and TRBJ2-1; a weak D match, TRBD1 (5 bases). Germline CDR1 reads ENHRY; CDR2 reads SYGVKD. The CDR3 contains 14 residues. V was cut by 4 bases and J by 5 bases, with 12 bases left in between. This chain's CDR3 is CAISAVQGNNEQFF. CDR3 DNA sequence: TGTGCCATCAGTGCGGTGCAGGGTAACAATGAGCAGTTCTTC.

This clonotype showed up just a few times. V and J are TRBV5-1 and TRBJ1-1; D gene ambiguous. Germline V gene lookup returns CDR1 SGHRS and CDR2 YFSETQ. The CDR3 runs 15 residues. V lost 0 bases and J 1 base, leaving 10 bases between the germline ends. CDR3 nucleotides: TGCGCCAGCAGCTTGGCGGCAGCTCCGAACACTGAAGCTTTCTTT. Protein product: CASSLAAAPNTEAFF.

This chain connects TRBV28 to TRBJ1-3; 9 bases align to TRBD1. Germline V gene lookup returns CDR1 MDHEN and CDR2 SYDVKM. The junction had 4 bases not matched to a gene; V was cut back by 5 bases and J by 2 bases. The CDR3 spans 15 residues. The CDR3 DNA follows: TGTGCCAGCAGTCTCGGGACAGGGACTGGAAACACCATATATTTT. Protein product: CASSLGTGTGNTIYF.

This chain connects TRBV10-3 to TRBJ1-4; 8 bases are a match to TRBD1. The CDR3 is 14 amino acids. With V trimmed by 5 bases and J by 10 bases, 9 bases remained unmatched. CDR1 ENHRY and CDR2 SYGVKD come from the germline V gene. CDR3: CAISPQGGKGKLFF. The CDR3 nucleotides read TGTGCCATCAGTCCACAGGGGGGAAAAGGAAAACTGTTTTTT.

The chain recombines TRBV20-1 with TRBJ1-4; D is ambiguous. Trimming took 5 bases from V and 0 from J, leaving 10 bases between them. Germline assignment: CDR1 DFQATT and CDR2 SNEGSKA (reference sequence). CDR3 length equals 14 residues. CDR3: CSAHGPPTNEKLFF. CDR3 bases: TGCAGTGCTCACGGCCCACCAACTAATGAAAAACTGTTTTTT.

The V and J genes are TRBV20-1 and TRBJ1-1, with D uncertain. V lost 3 bases and J lost 1, with 12 bases in between. The CDR3 extends over 14 amino acids. Germline V gene sequence: CDR1 DFQATT, CDR2 SNEGSKA (reference sequence). This CDR3 reads CSARTETTNTEAFF. DNA of the CDR3: TGCAGTGCTAGGACTGAGACTACGAACACTGAAGCTTTCTTT.

The chain recombines TRBV20-1 with TRBJ1-5, with 10 nucleotides matching TRBD1. V shed 5 bases, J shed 6 bases, and the junction held 13 bases outside the gene matches. This CDR3 has 16 amino acids. Looked up from germline, CDR1 is DFQATT and CDR2 is SNEGSKA (reference sequence). CDR3 sequence (DNA): TGCAGTGCTCCCTACCCCGGACAGGGGGAAACTCAGCCCCAGCATTTT. This sequence encodes CSAPYPGQGETQPQHF.

This chain links TRBV10-3 with TRBJ1-1; D gene uncertain. Per germline, CDR1 ENHRY and CDR2 SYGVKD. The CDR3 is 13 residues long. The V gene lost 3 bases and the J gene lost 0 bases, with 5 bases spanning the gap. The CDR3 bases are TGTGCCATCAGTGACAGGTTGAACACTGAAGCTTTCTTT. It is translated as CAISDRLNTEAFF.

This chain joins TRBV10-3 and TRBJ1-5; 11 nucleotides agree with TRBD1. This CDR3 has 15 amino acids. V gave up 6 bases and J gave up 6 bases; unmatched junction bases: 7. Germline V gene data show CDR1 as ENHRY and CDR2 as SYGVKD. CDR3 in amino acids: CAISGGQGASQPQHF. The CDR3 bases are TGTGCCATCAGCGGAGGACAGGGGGCCTCTCAGCCCCAGCATTTT.

This chain uses TRBV2 with TRBJ2-1, with TRBD2 matching 10 bases. V trimming: 4 bases; J trimming: 3 bases; junction bases outside the gene matches: 6. Germline V gene sequence: CDR1 SNHLY, CDR2 FYNNEI. This CDR3 is 16 amino acids long. CDR3 sequence: CASSARTSGDYNEQFF. CDR3 nucleotide sequence: TGTGCCAGCAGTGCACGGACTAGCGGCGACTACAATGAGCAGTTCTTC. Using reference TRBV2 and TRBJ2-1 for the parts outside the CDR3, the full variable domain is EPEVTQTPSHQVTQMGQEVILRCVPISNHLYFYWYRQILGQKVEFLVSFYNNEISEKSEIFDDQFSVERPDGSNFTLKIRSTKLEDSAMYFCASSARTSGDYNEQFFGPGTRLTVL.

The chain employs TRBV29-1 and TRBJ1-2; possibly TRBD1 for D (5 bases). The germline V and J ends were trimmed by 4 bases and 6 bases, with 15 bases remaining between them. The CDR3 consists of 13 residues. From germline, CDR1 is SQVTM and CDR2 ANQGSEA. Written as DNA, the CDR3 is TGCAGCGTTGCAGGGCGGACTCGCGATGGCTACACCTTC. Amino acids: CSVAGRTRDGYTF.

V is TRBV29-1 and J is TRBJ1-2; D is ambiguous. Germline V gene data show CDR1 as SQVTM and CDR2 as ANQGSEA. V was trimmed by 4 bases and J by 3 bases, leaving 15 bases between them. The CDR3 consists of 14 residues. The CDR3 region is CSVVTRNHYYGYTF. The CDR3 region has the DNA TGCAGCGTTGTTACTAGGAATCACTACTATGGCTACACCTTC.

The sample holds a few counts of this clonotype. The CDR3 DNA follows: TGCAGTGCTAGAGCAGGGGGCGGTGGGACTGAAGCTTTCTTT. Protein product: CSARAGGGGTEAFF. The chain links TRBV20-1 to TRBJ1-1, with 8 bases that match TRBD1. CDR1 is DFQATT and CDR2 is SNEGSKA in the germline V gene (reference sequence). The CDR3 has 14 amino acids. J gave up 5 bases and V 1 base, and 6 bases lay outside the gene matches.

This sequence joins TRBV5-1 and TRBJ2-1, with unresolved D. This CDR3 comprises 15 residues. V was shortened by 1 base and J by 4 bases, with 12 bases between the two germline ends. CDR1 and CDR2 from the germline V gene are SGHRS and YFSETQ. CDR3 bases: TGCGCCAGCAGCTTGTCGGGCCCGGAGTACAATGAGCAGTTCTTC. It yields the protein CASSLSGPEYNEQFF.

The V gene is TRBV19, the J gene TRBJ1-5; D remains ambiguous. The CDR3 extends over 16 amino acids. Germline values: CDR1 LNHDA, CDR2 SQIVND (reference sequence). V was trimmed by 7 bases and J by 0 bases, leaving 16 bases between them. CDR3 in amino acids: CASTLGLFYSNQPQHF. CDR3 nucleotide sequence: TGTGCCAGTACTCTAGGGCTCTTTTATAGCAATCAGCCCCAGCATTTT. Together with reference TRBV19 and TRBJ1-5, the CDR3 gives the full variable domain: DGGITQSPKYLFRKEGQNVTLSCEQNLNHDAMYWYRQDPGQGLRLIYYSQIVNDFQKGDIAEGYSVSREKKESFPLTVTSAQKNPTAFYLCASTLGLFYSNQPQHFGDGTRLSIL.

This clonotype has only a few counts. CDR3 loop: CASSREATNEKLFF. The CDR3 DNA follows: TGTGCCAGCAGTCGAGAGGCAACTAATGAAAAACTGTTTTTT. The chain joins TRBV28 to TRBJ1-4; no reliable D call. The CDR3 loop spans 14 amino acids. CDR1 MDHEN and CDR2 SYDVKM come from the germline V gene. The V gene lost 5 bases and the J gene lost 0 bases, with 7 bases spanning the gap.

The chain links TRBV27 to TRBJ1-2, with D possibly matching TRBD1 (5 bases). Per germline, CDR1 MNHEY and CDR2 SMNVEV (reference sequence). CDR3 length: 14 amino acids. Trimming shortened V by 5 bases and J by 6 bases, and 16 bases separated the two germline ends. The CDR3 DNA sequence: TGTGCCAGCAGTCCACATGCAGGGAGGGATGGCTACACCTTC. This gives the protein CASSPHAGRDGYTF.